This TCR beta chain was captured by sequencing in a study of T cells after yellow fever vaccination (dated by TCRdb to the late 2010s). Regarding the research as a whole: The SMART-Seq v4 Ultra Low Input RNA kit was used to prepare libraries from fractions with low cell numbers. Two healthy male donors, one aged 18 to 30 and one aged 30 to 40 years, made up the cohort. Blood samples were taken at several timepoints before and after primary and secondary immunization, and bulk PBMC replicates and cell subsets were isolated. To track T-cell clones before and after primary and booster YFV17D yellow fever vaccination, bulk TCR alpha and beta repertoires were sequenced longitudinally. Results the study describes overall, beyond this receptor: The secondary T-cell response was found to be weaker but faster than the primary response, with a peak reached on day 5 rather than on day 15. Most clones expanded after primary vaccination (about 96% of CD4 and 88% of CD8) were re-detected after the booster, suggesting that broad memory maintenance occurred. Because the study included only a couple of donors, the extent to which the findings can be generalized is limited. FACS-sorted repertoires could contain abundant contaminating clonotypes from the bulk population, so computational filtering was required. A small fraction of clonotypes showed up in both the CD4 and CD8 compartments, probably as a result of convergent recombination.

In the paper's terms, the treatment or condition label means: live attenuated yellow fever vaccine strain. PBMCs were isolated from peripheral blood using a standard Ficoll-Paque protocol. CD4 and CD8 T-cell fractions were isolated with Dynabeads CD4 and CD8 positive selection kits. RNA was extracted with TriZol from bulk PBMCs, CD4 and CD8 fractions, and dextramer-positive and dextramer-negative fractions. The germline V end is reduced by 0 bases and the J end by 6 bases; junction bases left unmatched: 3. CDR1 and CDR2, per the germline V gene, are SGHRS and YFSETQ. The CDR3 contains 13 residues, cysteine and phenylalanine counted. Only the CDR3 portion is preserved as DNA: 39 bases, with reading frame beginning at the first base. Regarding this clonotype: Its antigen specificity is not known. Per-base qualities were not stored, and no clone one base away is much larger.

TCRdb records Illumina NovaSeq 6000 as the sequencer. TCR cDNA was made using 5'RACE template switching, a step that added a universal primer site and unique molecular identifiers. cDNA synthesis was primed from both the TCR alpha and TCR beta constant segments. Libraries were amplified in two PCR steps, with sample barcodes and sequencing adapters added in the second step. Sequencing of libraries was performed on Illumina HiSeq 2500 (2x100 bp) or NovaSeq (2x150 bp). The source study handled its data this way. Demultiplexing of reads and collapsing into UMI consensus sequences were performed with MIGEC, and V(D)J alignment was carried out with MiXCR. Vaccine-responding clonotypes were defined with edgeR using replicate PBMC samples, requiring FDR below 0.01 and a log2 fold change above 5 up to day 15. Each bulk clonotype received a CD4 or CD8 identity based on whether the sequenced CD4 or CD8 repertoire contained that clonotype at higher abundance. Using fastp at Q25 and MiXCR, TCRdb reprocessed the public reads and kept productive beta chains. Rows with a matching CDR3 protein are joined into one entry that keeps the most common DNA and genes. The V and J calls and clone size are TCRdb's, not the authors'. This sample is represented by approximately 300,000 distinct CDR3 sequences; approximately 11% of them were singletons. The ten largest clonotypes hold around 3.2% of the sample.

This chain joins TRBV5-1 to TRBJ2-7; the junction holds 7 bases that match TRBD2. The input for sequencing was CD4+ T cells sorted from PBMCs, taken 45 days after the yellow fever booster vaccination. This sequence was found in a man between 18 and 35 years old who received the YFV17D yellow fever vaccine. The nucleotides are TGCGCCAGCAGCTTGGTGGGAGGGATCGAGCAGTACTTC. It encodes CASSLVGGIEQYF.